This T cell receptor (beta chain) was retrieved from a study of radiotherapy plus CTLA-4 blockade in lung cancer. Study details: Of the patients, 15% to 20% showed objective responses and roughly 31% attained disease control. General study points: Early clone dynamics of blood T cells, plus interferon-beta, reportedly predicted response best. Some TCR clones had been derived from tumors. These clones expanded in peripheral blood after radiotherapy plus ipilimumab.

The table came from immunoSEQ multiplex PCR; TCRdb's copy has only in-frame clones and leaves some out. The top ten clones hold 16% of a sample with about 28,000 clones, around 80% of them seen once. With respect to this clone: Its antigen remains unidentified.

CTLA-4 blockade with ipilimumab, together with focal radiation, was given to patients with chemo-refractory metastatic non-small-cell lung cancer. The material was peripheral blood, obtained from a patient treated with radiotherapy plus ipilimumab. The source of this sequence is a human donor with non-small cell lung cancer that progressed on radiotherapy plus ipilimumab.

CDR3 sequence reads: CASSLGVTNLPKETQYF. The CDR3 DNA follows: TGTGCCAGCAGCTTAGGTGTCACCAACCTTCCTAAGGAGACCCAGTACTTC. The chain is built from TRBV7-6 and TRBJ2-5; D call uncertain. The CDR3 has 17 amino acids. The germline gives CDR1 SGHVS, CDR2 FNYEAQ. Trimming removed 1 base from V and 5 bases from J, with 20 bases in between. The variable domain in full, with the rest retrieved from reference TRBV7-6 and TRBJ2-5, is GAGVSQSPRYKVTKRGQDVALRCDPISGHVSLYWYRQALGQGPEFLTYFNYEAQQDKSGLPNDRFSAERPEGSISTLTIQRTEQRDSAMYRCASSLGVTNLPKETQYFGPGTRLLVL.